The T cell receptor (beta chain) described here comes from a study of monozygotic twins with inflammatory bowel disease. In the case of this clonotype: Its matching antigen is unknown.

Study-wide results and caveats: Possibly reflecting limited power, no difference in repertoire similarity was found between concordant and discordant twins.

This CDR3 has 15 residues. Nested PCRs of around 15 and 10 cycles, two in total, were run on TCRalpha and TCRbeta cDNA. TCRdb re-called the 5' RACE reads and catalogs CDR3 proteins one per entry, DNA excluded. In all, the sample yields more than 110,000 distinct CDR3 sequences. V usage is TRBV12-3 or TRBV12-4 and J usage is TRBJ2-5; TCRdb selects TRBD2, and the lack of DNA leaves this call unchecked. The specimen was blood. The source is a human donor with ulcerative colitis or Crohn's disease, or a healthy co-twin of an affected twin (not recorded which). Here the CDR3 reads CASSFRGAQGETQYF.